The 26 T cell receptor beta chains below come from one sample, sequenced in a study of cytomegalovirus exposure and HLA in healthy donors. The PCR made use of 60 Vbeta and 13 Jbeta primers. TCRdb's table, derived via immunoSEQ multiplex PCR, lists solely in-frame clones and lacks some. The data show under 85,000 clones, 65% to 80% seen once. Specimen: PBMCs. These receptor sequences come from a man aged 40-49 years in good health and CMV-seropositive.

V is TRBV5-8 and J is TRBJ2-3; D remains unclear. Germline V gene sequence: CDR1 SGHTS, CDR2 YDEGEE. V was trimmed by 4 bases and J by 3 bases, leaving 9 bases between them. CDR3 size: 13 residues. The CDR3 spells CASSRMRTDTQYF. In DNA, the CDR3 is TGTGCCAGCAGCCGGATGAGGACAGATACGCAGTATTTT.

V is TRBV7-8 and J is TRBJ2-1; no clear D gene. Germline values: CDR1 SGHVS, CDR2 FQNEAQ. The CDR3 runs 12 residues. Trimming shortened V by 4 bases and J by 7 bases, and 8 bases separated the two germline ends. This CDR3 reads CASSSYSNEQFF. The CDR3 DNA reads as TGTGCCAGCAGCTCATACAGTAATGAGCAGTTCTTC.

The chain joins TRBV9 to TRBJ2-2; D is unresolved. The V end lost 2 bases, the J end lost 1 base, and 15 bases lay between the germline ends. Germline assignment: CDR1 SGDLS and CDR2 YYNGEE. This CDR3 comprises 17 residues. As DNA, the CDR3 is TGTGCCAGCAGCGTCCCTGGATTGACGGGGAACACCGGGGAGCTGTTTTTT. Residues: CASSVPGLTGNTGELFF.

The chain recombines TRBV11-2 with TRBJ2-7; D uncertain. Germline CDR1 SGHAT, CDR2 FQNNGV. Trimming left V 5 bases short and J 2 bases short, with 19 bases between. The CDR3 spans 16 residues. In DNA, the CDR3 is TGTGCCAGCAGCCCCATTGTTGGGCGAATACCCTACGAGCAGTACTTC. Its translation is CASSPIVGRIPYEQYF.

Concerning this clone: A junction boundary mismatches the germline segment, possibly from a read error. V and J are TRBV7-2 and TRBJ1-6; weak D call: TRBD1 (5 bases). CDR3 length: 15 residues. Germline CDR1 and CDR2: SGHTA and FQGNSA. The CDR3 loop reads CASSLLGLNNSPLLF. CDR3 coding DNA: TGTGCCAGCAGCCTACTGGGACTGAATAATTCACCCCTCCTCTTT.

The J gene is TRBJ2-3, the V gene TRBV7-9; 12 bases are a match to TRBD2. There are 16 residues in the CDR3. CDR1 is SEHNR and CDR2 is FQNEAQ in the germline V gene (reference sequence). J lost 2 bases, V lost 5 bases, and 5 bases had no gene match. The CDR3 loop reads CASSQLAGGYTDTQYF. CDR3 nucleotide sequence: TGTGCCAGCAGCCAGCTAGCGGGAGGGTACACAGATACGCAGTATTTT.

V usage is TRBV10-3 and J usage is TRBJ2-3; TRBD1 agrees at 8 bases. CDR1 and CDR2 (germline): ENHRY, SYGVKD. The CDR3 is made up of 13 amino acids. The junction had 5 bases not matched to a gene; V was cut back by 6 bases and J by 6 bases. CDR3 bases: TGTGCCATCAGCGATCAGGGGGCCGATACGCAGTATTTT. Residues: CAISDQGADTQYF.

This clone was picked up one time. The CDR3 region has the DNA TGTGCCAGCAAGGACAGGGGTTGGGTCACTGAAGCTTTCTTT. Translation: CASKDRGWVTEAFF. J is TRBJ1-1 and V is TRBV6-1; 9 nucleotides match TRBD1. The CDR3 loop spans 14 amino acids. The trim removed 7 bases at V and 4 bases at J, leaving 7 bases unmatched. The germline CDR1 and CDR2 sequences are MNHNS and SASEGT.

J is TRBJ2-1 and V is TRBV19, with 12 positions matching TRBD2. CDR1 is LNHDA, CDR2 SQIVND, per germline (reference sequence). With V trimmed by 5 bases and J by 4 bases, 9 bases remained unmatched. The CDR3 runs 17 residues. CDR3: CASSSETSGSRYNEQFF. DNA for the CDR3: TGTGCCAGTAGTTCGGAGACTAGCGGGAGTAGATACAATGAGCAGTTCTTC.

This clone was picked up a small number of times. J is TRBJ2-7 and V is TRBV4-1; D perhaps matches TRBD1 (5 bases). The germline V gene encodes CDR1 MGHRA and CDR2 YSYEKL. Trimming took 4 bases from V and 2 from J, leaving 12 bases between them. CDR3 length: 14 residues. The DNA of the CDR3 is TGCGCCAGCAGCCTCAGGGTTAAAACCTACGAGCAGTACTTC. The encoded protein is CASSLRVKTYEQYF.

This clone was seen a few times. DNA for the CDR3: TGTGCCAGCAGCCGGGATGTTTCGCTCGAGCAGTTCTTC. Residues: CASSRDVSLEQFF. The rearrangement uses TRBV6-5 and TRBJ2-1, with D possibly being TRBD2 (5 bases). Per the germline V gene, CDR1 is MNHEY and CDR2 is SVGAGI. The V end was cut by 6 bases, the J end by 10 bases, with 16 bases between. The CDR3 contains 13 residues.

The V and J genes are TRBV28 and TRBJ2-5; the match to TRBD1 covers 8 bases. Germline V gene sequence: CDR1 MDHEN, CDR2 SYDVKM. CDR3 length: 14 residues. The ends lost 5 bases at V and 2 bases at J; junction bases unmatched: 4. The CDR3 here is CASSTRTGQETQYF. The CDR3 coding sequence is TGTGCCAGCAGTACCCGGACAGGGCAAGAGACCCAGTACTTC. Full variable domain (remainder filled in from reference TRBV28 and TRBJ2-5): DVKVTQSSRYLVKRTGEKVFLECVQDMDHENMFWYRQDPGLGLRLIYFSYDVKMKEKGDIPEGYSVSREKKERFSLILESASTNQTSMYLCASSTRTGQETQYFGPGTRLLVL.

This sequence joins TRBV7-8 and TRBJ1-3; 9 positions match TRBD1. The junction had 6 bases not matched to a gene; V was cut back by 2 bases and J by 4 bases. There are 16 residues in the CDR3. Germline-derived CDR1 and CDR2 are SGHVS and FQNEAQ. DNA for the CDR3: TGTGCCAGCAGCTTATCGGACAGGGGAGGAGGAAACACCATATATTTT. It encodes CASSLSDRGGGNTIYF.

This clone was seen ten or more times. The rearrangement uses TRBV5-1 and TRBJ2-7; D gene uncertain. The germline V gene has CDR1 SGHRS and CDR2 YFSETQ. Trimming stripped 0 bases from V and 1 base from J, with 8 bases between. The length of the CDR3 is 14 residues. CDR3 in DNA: TGCGCCAGCAGCTTGGACAGTCCGTCCTACGAGCAGTACTTC. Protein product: CASSLDSPSYEQYF.

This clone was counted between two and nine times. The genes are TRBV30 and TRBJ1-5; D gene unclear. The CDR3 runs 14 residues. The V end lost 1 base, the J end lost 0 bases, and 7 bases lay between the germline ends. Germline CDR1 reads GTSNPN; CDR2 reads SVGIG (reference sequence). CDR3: CAWSGGLSNQPQHF. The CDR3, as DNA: TGTGCCTGGAGTGGTGGGCTTAGCAATCAGCCCCAGCATTTT.

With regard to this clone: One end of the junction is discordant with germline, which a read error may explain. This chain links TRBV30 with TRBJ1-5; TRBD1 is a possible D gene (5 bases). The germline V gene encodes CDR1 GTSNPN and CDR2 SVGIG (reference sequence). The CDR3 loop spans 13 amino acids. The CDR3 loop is CAWSVDSLTTIIF. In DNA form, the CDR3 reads TGTGCCTGGAGTGTAGACAGCCTCACGACGATTATTTTT. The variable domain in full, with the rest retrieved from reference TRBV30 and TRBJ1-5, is SQTIHQWPATLVQPVGSPLSLECTVEGTSNPNLYWYRQAAGRGLQLLFYSVGIGQISSEVPQNLSASRPQDRQFILSSKKLLLSDSGFYLCAWSVDSLTTIIFGDGTRLSIL.

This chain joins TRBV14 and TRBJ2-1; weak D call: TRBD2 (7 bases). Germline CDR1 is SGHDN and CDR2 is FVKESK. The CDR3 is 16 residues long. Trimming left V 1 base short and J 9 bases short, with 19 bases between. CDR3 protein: CASSQGGGALRVEQFF. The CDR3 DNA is TGTGCCAGCAGCCAAGGGGGGGGCGCCCTCAGGGTTGAGCAGTTCTTC.

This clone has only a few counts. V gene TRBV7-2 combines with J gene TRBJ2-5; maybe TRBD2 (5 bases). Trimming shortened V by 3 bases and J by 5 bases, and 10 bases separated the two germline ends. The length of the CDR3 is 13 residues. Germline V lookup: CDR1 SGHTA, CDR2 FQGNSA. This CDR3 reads CASSLWEFETQYF. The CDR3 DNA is TGTGCCAGCAGCTTGTGGGAGTTCGAGACCCAGTACTTC.

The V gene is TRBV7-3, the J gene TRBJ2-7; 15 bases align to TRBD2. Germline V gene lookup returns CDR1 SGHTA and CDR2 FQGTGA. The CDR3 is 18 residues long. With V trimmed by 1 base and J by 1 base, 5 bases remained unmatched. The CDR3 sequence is CASSLSGLAGGPSYEQYF. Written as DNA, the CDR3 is TGTGCCAGCAGCTTAAGTGGACTAGCGGGGGGGCCGTCCTACGAGCAGTACTTC.

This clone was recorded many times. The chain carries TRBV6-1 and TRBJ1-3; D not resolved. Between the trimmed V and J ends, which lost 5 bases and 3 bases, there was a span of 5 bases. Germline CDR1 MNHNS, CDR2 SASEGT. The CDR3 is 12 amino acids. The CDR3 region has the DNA TGTGCCAGCAGTTTACATGGAAACACCATATATTTT. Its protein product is CASSLHGNTIYF.

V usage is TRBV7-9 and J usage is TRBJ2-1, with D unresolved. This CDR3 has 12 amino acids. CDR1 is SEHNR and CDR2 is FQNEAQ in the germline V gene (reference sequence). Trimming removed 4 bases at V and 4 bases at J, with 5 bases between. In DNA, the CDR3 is TGTGCCAGCAGCTACCAGTACAATGAGCAGTTCTTC. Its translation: CASSYQYNEQFF.

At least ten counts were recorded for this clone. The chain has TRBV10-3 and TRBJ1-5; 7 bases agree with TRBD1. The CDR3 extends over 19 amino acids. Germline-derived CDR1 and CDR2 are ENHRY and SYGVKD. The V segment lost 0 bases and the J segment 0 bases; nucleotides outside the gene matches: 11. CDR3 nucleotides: TGTGCCATCAGTGAGTCGCATCTCGGGACAGCGACTAGCAATCAGCCCCAGCATTTT. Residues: CAISESHLGTATSNQPQHF.

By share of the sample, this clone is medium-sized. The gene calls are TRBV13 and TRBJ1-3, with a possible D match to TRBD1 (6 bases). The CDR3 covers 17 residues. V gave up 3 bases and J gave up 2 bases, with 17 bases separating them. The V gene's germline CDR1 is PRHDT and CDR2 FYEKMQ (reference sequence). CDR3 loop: CASSFADSTDAGNTIYF. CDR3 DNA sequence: TGTGCCAGCAGCTTCGCGGACAGCACGGATGCTGGAAACACCATATATTTT.

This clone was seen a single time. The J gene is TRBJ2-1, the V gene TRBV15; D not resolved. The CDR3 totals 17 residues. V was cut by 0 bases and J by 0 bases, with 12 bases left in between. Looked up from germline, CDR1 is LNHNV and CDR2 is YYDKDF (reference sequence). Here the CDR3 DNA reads TGTGCCACCAGCAGAGATCCTCCGCGGAGCTCCTACAATGAGCAGTTCTTC. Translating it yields CATSRDPPRSSYNEQFF.

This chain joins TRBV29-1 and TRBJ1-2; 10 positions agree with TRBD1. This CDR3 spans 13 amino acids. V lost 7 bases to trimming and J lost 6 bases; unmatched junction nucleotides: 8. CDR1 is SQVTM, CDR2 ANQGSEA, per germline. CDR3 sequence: CSARTGGVDGYTF. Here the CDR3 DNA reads TGCAGCGCTCGGACAGGGGGAGTAGATGGCTACACCTTC.

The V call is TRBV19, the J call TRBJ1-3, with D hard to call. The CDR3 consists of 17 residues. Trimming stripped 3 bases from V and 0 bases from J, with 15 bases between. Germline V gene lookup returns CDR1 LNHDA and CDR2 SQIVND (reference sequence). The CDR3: CASSIRGDVNSGNTIYF. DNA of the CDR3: TGTGCCAGTAGTATTAGAGGAGACGTAAACTCTGGAAACACCATATATTTT.